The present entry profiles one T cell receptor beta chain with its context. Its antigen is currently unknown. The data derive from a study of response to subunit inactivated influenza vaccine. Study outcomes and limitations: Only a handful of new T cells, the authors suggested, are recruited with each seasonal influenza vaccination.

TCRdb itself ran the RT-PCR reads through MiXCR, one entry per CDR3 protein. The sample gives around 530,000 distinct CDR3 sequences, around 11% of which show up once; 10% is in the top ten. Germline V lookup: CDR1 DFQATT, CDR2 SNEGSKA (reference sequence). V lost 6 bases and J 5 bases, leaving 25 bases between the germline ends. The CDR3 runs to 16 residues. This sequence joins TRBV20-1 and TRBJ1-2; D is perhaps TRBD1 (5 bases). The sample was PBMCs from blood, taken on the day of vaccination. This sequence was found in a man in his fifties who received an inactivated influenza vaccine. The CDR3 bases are TGCAGTGCCCTTCACTCAAGGGGAAGGGGCCAATATGGCTACACCTTC. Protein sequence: CSALHSRGRGQYGYTF.